This T cell receptor beta chain came from a study of T-cell reconstitution after alpha-beta-depleted transplantation in children. The table lists this clonotype with a few counts. No antigen is known for it. Study-level points and caveats: Newly made T cells mostly supplied T-cell counts and diversity one year after transplant. Where alpha-beta T cells came from about two months after transplant was reportedly several hundred expanded graft clones. After transplant, high TCRbeta diversity at day 60 in some patients arose from surviving recipient T cells and thymic progenitors.

This sample's TCRbeta library carried unique molecular identifier barcodes. TCRdb re-analysed the PCR reads in MiXCR, keeping a single row per CDR3 protein. The data show 140,000 to 150,000 distinct CDR3 sequences, 8% to 10% seen once. The CDR3 length is 15 residues. Germline V CDR1 and CDR2: SGHRS, YFSETQ. V was clipped by 0 bases and J by 3 bases; unmatched bases: 6. Source: PBMCs, mostly from graft donor cells, taken 180 days after TCRalphabeta/CD19-depleted stem cell transplant. This receptor was taken from a female patient aged 2 to 10 who had a stem cell transplant for congenital amegakaryocytic thrombocytopenia, so the T cells may come from the graft donor. The chain employs TRBV5-1 and TRBJ2-7; 7 positions agree with TRBD1. CDR3 loop: CASSLGGDRDYEQYF. CDR3 DNA sequence: TGCGCCAGCAGCTTGGGAGGTGACAGGGACTACGAGCAGTACTTC.